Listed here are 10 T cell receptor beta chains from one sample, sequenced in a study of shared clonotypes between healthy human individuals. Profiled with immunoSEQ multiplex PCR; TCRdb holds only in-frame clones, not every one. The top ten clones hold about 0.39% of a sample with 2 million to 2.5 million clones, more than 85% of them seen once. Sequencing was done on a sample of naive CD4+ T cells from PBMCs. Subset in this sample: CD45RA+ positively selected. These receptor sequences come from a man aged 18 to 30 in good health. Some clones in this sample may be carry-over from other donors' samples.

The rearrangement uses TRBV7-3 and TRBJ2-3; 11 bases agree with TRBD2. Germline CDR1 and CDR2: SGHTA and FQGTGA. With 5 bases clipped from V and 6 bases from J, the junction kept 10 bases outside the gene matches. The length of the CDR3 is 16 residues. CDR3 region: CASSRGTSGPVDTQYF. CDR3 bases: TGTGCCAGCAGCCGGGGGACTAGCGGACCCGTTGATACGCAGTATTTT.

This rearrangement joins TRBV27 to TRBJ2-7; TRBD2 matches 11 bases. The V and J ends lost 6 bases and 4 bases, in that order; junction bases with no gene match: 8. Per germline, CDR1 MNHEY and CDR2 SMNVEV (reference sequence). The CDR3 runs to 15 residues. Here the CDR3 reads CASSRGLAGLYEQYF. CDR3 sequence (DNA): TGTGCCAGCAGCCGAGGACTAGCGGGCCTATACGAGCAGTACTTC.

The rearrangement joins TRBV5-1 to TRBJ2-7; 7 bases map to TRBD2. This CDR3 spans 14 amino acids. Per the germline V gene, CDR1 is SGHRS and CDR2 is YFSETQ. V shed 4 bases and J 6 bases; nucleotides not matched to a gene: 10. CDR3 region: CASSQRDAAGEQYF. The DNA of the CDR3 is TGCGCCAGCAGCCAGCGGGACGCGGCGGGCGAGCAGTACTTC. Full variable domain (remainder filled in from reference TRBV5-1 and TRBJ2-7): KAGVTQTPRYLIKTRGQQVTLSCSPISGHRSVSWYQQTPGQGLQFLFEYFSETQRNKGNFPGRFSGRQFSNSRSEMNVSTLELGDSALYLCASSQRDAAGEQYFGPGTRLTVT.

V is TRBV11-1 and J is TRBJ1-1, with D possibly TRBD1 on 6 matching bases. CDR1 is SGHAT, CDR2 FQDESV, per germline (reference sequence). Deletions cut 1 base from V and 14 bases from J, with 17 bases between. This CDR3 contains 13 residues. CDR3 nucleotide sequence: TGTGCCAGCAGCTTAGATTCGGGGGGCCGCCCGTTCTTT. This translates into CASSLDSGGRPFF.

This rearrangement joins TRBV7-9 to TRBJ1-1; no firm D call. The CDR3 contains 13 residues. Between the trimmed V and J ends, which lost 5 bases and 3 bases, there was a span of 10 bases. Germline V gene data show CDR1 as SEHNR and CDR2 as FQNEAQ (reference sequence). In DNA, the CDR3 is TGTGCCAGCAGCCGAATGACGGACACTGAAGCTTTCTTT. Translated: CASSRMTDTEAFF.

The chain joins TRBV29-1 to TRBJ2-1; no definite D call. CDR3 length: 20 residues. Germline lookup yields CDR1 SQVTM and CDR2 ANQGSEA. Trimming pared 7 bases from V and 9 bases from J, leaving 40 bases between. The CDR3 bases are TGCAGCGCACAAGGTGACATCACCCCCTCAGGAAAAACTTGGAAGAGTGAGCAGTTCTTC. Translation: CSAQGDITPSGKTWKSEQFF.

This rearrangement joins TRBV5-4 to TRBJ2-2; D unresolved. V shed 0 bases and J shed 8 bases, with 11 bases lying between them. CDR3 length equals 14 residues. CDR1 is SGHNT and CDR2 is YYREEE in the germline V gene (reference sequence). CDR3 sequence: CASSLGGFAGELFF. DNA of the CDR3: TGTGCCAGCAGCTTGGGCGGATTTGCGGGGGAGCTGTTTTTT.

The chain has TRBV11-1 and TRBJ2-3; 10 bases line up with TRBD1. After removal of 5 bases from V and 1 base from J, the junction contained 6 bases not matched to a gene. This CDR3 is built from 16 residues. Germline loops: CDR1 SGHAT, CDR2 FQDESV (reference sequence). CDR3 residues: CASSVGTGARTDTQYF. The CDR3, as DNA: TGTGCCAGCAGCGTCGGGACAGGGGCCCGCACAGATACGCAGTATTTT.

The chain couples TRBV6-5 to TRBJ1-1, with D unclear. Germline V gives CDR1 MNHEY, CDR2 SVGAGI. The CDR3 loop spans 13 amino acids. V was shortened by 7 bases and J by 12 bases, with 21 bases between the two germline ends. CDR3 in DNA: TGTGCCAGCAAAAGAGGCCTTTCGTCCGGGCCTTTCTTT. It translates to CASKRGLSSGPFF.

In DNA, the CDR3 is TGTGCCAGCAGCCCCCTGGGGGGACTAGCGGGTTACAATGAGCAGTTCTTC. Translation gives CASSPLGGLAGYNEQFF. The chain uses TRBV9 and TRBJ2-1; 12 nucleotides match TRBD2. V gave up 4 bases and J gave up 4 bases; unmatched junction bases: 9. Germline V gives CDR1 SGDLS, CDR2 YYNGEE. This CDR3 is built from 17 residues.